Following are 27 T cell receptor beta chains from one sample sequenced in a study of T cells in localized non-small cell lung cancer. TCRdb's copy holds only in-frame clones and misses some; the assay was immunoSEQ multiplex PCR. The repertoire consists of roughly 1,500 clones, with 25% occurring once and the leading ten covering about 12%. The material sequenced was normal lung tissue next to the tumor, taken before any cancer treatment. Source of these receptors: a male donor aged 60 or over with stage I lung adenocarcinoma.

The V gene is TRBV18, the J gene TRBJ2-5; D gene uncertain. The CDR3 extends over 13 amino acids. Germline values: CDR1 KGHSH, CDR2 LQKENI. V lost 3 bases to trimming and J lost 4 bases, with 9 bases between them. The CDR3: CASSPAWRETQYF. In DNA form, the CDR3 reads TGTGCCAGCTCACCCGCCTGGCGAGAGACCCAGTACTTC.

This chain joins TRBV5-1 and TRBJ2-7; D is possibly TRBD1 or TRBD2 (5 bases each). V was clipped by 4 bases and J by 2 bases, with 13 bases between them. Per the germline V gene, CDR1 is SGHRS and CDR2 is YFSETQ. This CDR3 region has 14 residues. The DNA of the CDR3 is TGCGCCAGCAGCCGGGACGGTCAGACCTACGAGCAGTACTTC. It yields the protein CASSRDGQTYEQYF.

CDR3 loop: CASMERESEQFF. The CDR3 DNA follows: TGTGCCAGCATGGAGCGGGAGTCTGAGCAGTTCTTC. The chain couples TRBV28 to TRBJ2-1, with TRBD2 matching over 8 bases. CDR1 MDHEN and CDR2 SYDVKM come from the germline V gene. V shed 7 bases and J 9 bases; nucleotides not matched to a gene: 5. The CDR3 has 12 residues.

The chain employs TRBV19 and TRBJ2-5; the D is unclear. The V gene's germline CDR1 is LNHDA and CDR2 SQIVND (reference sequence). The CDR3 contains 12 residues. V was cut by 5 bases and J by 5 bases, with 9 bases left in between. The CDR3 here is CASSPQRETQYF. In DNA, the CDR3 is TGTGCCAGTAGTCCTCAACGCGAGACCCAGTACTTC. Filled out from reference TRBV19 and TRBJ2-5, the complete variable domain reads DGGITQSPKYLFRKEGQNVTLSCEQNLNHDAMYWYRQDPGQGLRLIYYSQIVNDFQKGDIAEGYSVSREKKESFPLTVTSAQKNPTAFYLCASSPQRETQYFGPGTRLLVL.

This clone was counted only a few times. This chain links TRBV19 with TRBJ2-1, with 11 positions matching TRBD2. The CDR3 spans 15 residues. Unmatched junction bases numbered 5, after V lost 6 bases and J lost 4 bases. CDR1 LNHDA and CDR2 SQIVND come from the germline V gene (reference sequence). The CDR3 region is CASRTTSGGYNEQFF. The CDR3, as DNA: TGTGCCAGTAGAACAACTAGCGGGGGATACAATGAGCAGTTCTTC.

The chain employs TRBV28 and TRBJ1-2, with 9 positions matching TRBD1. In germline, CDR1 is MDHEN, CDR2 SYDVKM. The V gene end was trimmed by 5 bases and the J gene end by 8 bases; junction bases not matched to a gene: 9. This CDR3 region has 14 residues. CDR3 in DNA: TGTGCCAGCAGTCCTTCGGGACAGGGAAGGGGCTACACCTTC. Its protein product is CASSPSGQGRGYTF.

Judged by abundance, this clone is medium-sized (0.01 to 0.1%). The chain links TRBV11-3 to TRBJ2-5; 7 bases fit TRBD1. Germline values: CDR1 SGHNT, CDR2 YENEEA. This CDR3 contains 15 residues. V lost 5 bases to trimming and J lost 5 bases; unmatched junction nucleotides: 11. The CDR3 DNA is TGTGCCAGCAGCCTCACAGGGGCCGTAAGGGAGACCCAGTACTTC. Protein product: CASSLTGAVRETQYF.

The chain uses TRBV11-3 and TRBJ1-2; 9 bases are shared with TRBD1. The CDR3 contains 14 residues. Losses at the gene ends were 5 bases for V and 6 bases for J; bases not matched to a gene: 7. Germline CDR1 reads SGHNT; CDR2 reads YENEEA. The CDR3 protein is CASSRRTGEDGYTF. CDR3 nucleotide sequence: TGTGCCAGCAGCCGAAGGACAGGGGAAGATGGCTACACCTTC.

The J gene is TRBJ1-3, the V gene TRBV30; unclear D gene. The ends were cut back, 3 bases at V and 0 bases at J, with 3 bases in the middle. The CDR3 consists of 12 residues. Germline V CDR1 and CDR2: GTSNPN, SVGIG (reference sequence). Here the CDR3 DNA reads TGTGCCTGGAGAAACTCTGGAAACACCATATATTTT. It specifies CAWRNSGNTIYF.

The rearrangement links TRBV6-8 to TRBJ2-3; 10 bases align to TRBD2. There are 14 residues in the CDR3. V was pared by 5 bases and J by 2 bases, with 1 base of the junction left unmatched. CDR1 is MNHGY and CDR2 is SAAAGT in the germline V gene. CDR3 in amino acids: CASSLAGDTDTQYF. The CDR3 nucleotides are TGTGCCAGCAGTCTAGCGGGAGACACAGATACGCAGTATTTT.

The chain links TRBV6-8 to TRBJ2-5; 9 nucleotides agree with TRBD1. CDR1 is MNHGY and CDR2 is SAAAGT in the germline V gene. Trimming removed 8 bases from V and 5 bases from J; junction bases left unmatched: 9. This CDR3 has 14 residues. CDR3 sequence reads: CASGLTGGRETQYF. The CDR3 region has the DNA TGTGCCAGCGGTTTGACAGGGGGTAGGGAGACCCAGTACTTC.

The chain combines TRBV30 with TRBJ2-1; D is undetermined. The CDR3 covers 15 residues. Between the trimmed V and J ends, which lost 4 bases and 4 bases, there was a span of 17 bases. Germline V CDR1 and CDR2: GTSNPN, SVGIG (reference sequence). CDR3 nucleotide sequence: TGTGCCTGGACCTTCGGCGGTACTATTTACAATGAGCAGTTCTTC. It is translated as CAWTFGGTIYNEQFF.

V gene TRBV30 combines with J gene TRBJ2-1, with D hard to call. V was cut by 0 bases and J by 7 bases, with 10 bases left in between. The CDR3 is 13 amino acids. Germline values: CDR1 GTSNPN, CDR2 SVGIG (reference sequence). CDR3 in DNA: TGTGCCTGGAGTGTATCCCTAGAGAATGAGCAGTTCTTC. It encodes CAWSVSLENEQFF. Full variable domain (remainder filled in from reference TRBV30 and TRBJ2-1): SQTIHQWPATLVQPVGSPLSLECTVEGTSNPNLYWYRQAAGRGLQLLFYSVGIGQISSEVPQNLSASRPQDRQFILSSKKLLLSDSGFYLCAWSVSLENEQFFGPGTRLTVL.

The V and J genes are TRBV11-3 and TRBJ2-1; D perhaps matches TRBD2 (7 bases). V was shortened by 3 bases and J by 10 bases, with 19 bases between the two germline ends. CDR1 is SGHNT and CDR2 is YENEEA in the germline V gene. The CDR3 totals 15 residues. The chain's CDR3 is CASSLAGGSGAEQFF. The CDR3 DNA follows: TGTGCCAGCAGCTTGGCCGGGGGGTCAGGGGCGGAGCAGTTCTTC.

This clone occurred a few times. The chain joins TRBV6-8 to TRBJ1-6, with D perhaps matching TRBD1 (5 bases). CDR3 size: 17 residues. The germline CDR1 and CDR2 sequences are MNHGY and SAAAGT. V was pared by 4 bases and J by 6 bases, with 19 bases between. For the CDR3, the DNA is TGTGCCAGCAGTTCCAGAGGGTGGGGGGGAAGTAATTCACCCCTCCACTTT. It yields the protein CASSSRGWGGSNSPLHF.

Only a few counts were recorded for this clone. The rearrangement uses TRBV9 and TRBJ1-6; 7 nucleotides line up with TRBD1. V was pared by 9 bases and J by 7 bases, with 13 bases of the junction left unmatched. CDR3 length: 15 residues. Germline CDR1 reads SGDLS; CDR2 reads YYNGEE. The CDR3 bases are TGTGCCACCACCTCTCAGGGGGGACTGAATTCACCCCTCCACTTT. This gives the protein CATTSQGGLNSPLHF.

The V gene is TRBV30, the J gene TRBJ2-3, with TRBD2 as a possible D gene (5 bases). This CDR3 spans 15 amino acids. Germline CDR1 and CDR2: GTSNPN and SVGIG (reference sequence). V lost 1 base and J lost 3, with 14 bases in between. CDR3 sequence reads: CAWSGEGLGTDTQYF. The CDR3 DNA follows: TGTGCCTGGAGTGGAGAGGGATTAGGGACAGATACGCAGTATTTT.

The chain recombines TRBV11-3 with TRBJ2-1; TRBD2 aligns across 8 bases. The germline CDR1 and CDR2 sequences are SGHNT and YENEEA. There are 18 residues in the CDR3. With V trimmed by 1 base and J by 0 bases, 8 bases remained unmatched. Here the CDR3 reads CASSLGLAGAFSYNEQFF. For the CDR3, the DNA is TGTGCCAGCAGCTTAGGCCTAGCGGGCGCATTCTCCTACAATGAGCAGTTCTTC. Together with reference TRBV11-3 and TRBJ2-1, the CDR3 gives the full variable domain: EAGVVQSPRYKIIEKKQPVAFWCNPISGHNTLYWYLQNLGQGPELLIRYENEEAVDDSQLPKDRFSAERLKGVDSTLKIQPAELGDSAVYLCASSLGLAGAFSYNEQFFGPGTRLTVL.

The CDR3 DNA follows: TGTGCCAGCAGCCGGGACAGGGGCGCAGATACGCAGTATTTT. This encodes CASSRDRGADTQYF. This chain joins TRBV11-3 and TRBJ2-3; the match to TRBD1 covers 10 bases. The CDR3 length is 14 residues. The junction had 3 bases not matched to a gene; V was cut back by 5 bases and J by 4 bases. CDR1 is SGHNT and CDR2 is YENEEA in the germline V gene.

This clone is large in the sample. The chain links TRBV14 to TRBJ1-3; D unresolved. CDR3 length: 12 amino acids. Germline values: CDR1 SGHDN, CDR2 FVKESK. Trimming cost V 1 base and J 10 bases, with 8 bases left between them. The CDR3, as DNA: TGTGCCAGCAGCCAAGTTTTGGGGACCATATATTTT. It specifies CASSQVLGTIYF.

In its sample, this clone was seen a few times. This chain joins TRBV28 and TRBJ2-2, with D unresolved. Trimming removed 1 base from V and 5 bases from J, with 11 bases in between. In germline, CDR1 is MDHEN, CDR2 SYDVKM. The CDR3 runs to 15 residues. CDR3 sequence reads: CASSLSAATTGELFF. The CDR3 nucleotides are TGTGCCAGCAGTTTATCGGCTGCCACAACCGGGGAGCTGTTTTTT.

This sequence joins TRBV18 and TRBJ2-2; D is unclear. This CDR3 has 13 amino acids. V gave up 8 bases and J gave up 1 base, with 8 bases separating them. Germline V gene sequence: CDR1 KGHSH, CDR2 LQKENI. CDR3 sequence: CASPTENTGELFF. The CDR3 DNA is TGTGCCAGCCCGACGGAGAACACCGGGGAGCTGTTTTTT.

This clone was seen more than once but under ten times. The V call is TRBV30, the J call TRBJ2-6, with D possibly TRBD1 on 5 matching bases. Trimming removed 2 bases from V and 0 bases from J, with 17 bases in between. CDR3 length equals 18 residues. The V gene's germline CDR1 is GTSNPN and CDR2 SVGIG (reference sequence). The CDR3 is CAWSYDSLWSSGANVLTF. The CDR3 nucleotides are TGTGCCTGGAGTTACGACAGCCTCTGGAGCTCTGGGGCCAACGTCCTGACTTTC.

This chain uses TRBV9 with TRBJ2-1; 10 bases are a match to TRBD2. The germline V gene has CDR1 SGDLS and CDR2 YYNGEE. The CDR3 is made up of 17 amino acids. Trimming took 0 bases from V and 9 from J; bases not matched to a gene: 12. As DNA, the CDR3 is TGTGCCAGCAGCGTAGAACCGGAGCGGGGGGGCCTCGGTGAGCAGTTCTTC. This sequence encodes CASSVEPERGGLGEQFF.

The chain uses TRBV7-2 and TRBJ2-5; D unclear. Per the germline V gene, CDR1 is SGHTA and CDR2 is FQGNSA. Trimming stripped 2 bases from V and 0 bases from J, with 4 bases between. There are 13 residues in the CDR3. CDR3 in amino acids: CASSLTNQETQYF. The CDR3, as DNA: TGTGCCAGCAGCTTAACCAACCAAGAGACCCAGTACTTC.

The chain has TRBV18 and TRBJ2-3, with D tentatively TRBD1 (5 bases). Germline V CDR1 and CDR2: KGHSH, LQKENI. Trimming took off 0 bases at V and 2 bases at J, with 12 bases between the two ends. The CDR3 is 16 amino acids. The CDR3 DNA is TGTGCCAGCTCACCACCTCGCAAGGGGTCCACAGATACGCAGTATTTT. Protein product: CASSPPRKGSTDTQYF.

This clone is medium-sized by share. V usage is TRBV11-3 and J usage is TRBJ2-3; TRBD2 matches at 11 bases. Trimming cost V 1 base and J 4 bases; bases outside gene matches: 7. The CDR3 has 17 amino acids. Germline V gene lookup returns CDR1 SGHNT and CDR2 YENEEA. CDR3 protein: CASSLGLAGGASDTQYF. In nucleotides, the CDR3 is TGTGCCAGCAGCTTAGGCTTAGCGGGGGGGGCATCAGATACGCAGTATTTT.